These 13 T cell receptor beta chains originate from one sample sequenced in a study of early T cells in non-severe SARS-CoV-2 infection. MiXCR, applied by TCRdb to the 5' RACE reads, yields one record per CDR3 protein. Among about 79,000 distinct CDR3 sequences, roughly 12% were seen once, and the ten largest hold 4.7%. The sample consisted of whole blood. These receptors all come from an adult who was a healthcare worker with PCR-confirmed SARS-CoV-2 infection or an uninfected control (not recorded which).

CDR3 amino acids: CSVDRARYGYTF. In nucleotides, the CDR3 is TGCAGCGTTGACAGGGCAAGATATGGCTACACCTTC. The rearrangement links TRBV29-1 to TRBJ1-2; D possibly corresponds to TRBD1 (5 bases). The CDR3 has 12 amino acids. Looked up from germline, CDR1 is SQVTM and CDR2 is ANQGSEA. V lost 3 bases and J 5 bases, leaving 10 bases between the germline ends.

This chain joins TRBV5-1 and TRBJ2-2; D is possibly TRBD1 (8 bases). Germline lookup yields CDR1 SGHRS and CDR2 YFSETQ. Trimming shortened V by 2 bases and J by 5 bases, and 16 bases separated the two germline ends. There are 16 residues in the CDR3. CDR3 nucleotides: TGCGCCAGCAGCTTCCACAGGGGGGGTCGAACCGGGGAGCTGTTTTTT. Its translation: CASSFHRGGRTGELFF. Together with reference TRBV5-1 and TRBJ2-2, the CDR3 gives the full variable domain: KAGVTQTPRYLIKTRGQQVTLSCSPISGHRSVSWYQQTPGQGLQFLFEYFSETQRNKGNFPGRFSGRQFSNSRSEMNVSTLELGDSALYLCASSFHRGGRTGELFFGEGSRLTVL.

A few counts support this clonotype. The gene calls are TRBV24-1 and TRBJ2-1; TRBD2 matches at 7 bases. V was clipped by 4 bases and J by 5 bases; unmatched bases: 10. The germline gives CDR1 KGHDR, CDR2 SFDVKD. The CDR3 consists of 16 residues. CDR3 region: CATSDPGRDGNNEQFF. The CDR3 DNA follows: TGTGCCACCAGTGACCCGGGGAGGGACGGAAACAATGAGCAGTTCTTC.

This CDR3 is CASSTTGGDQPQHF. The CDR3 coding sequence is TGTGCCAGCAGCACCACAGGGGGCGATCAGCCCCAGCATTTT. The chain links TRBV12-3 or TRBV12-4 to TRBJ1-5; 9 bases line up with TRBD1. The V segment lost 6 bases and the J segment 5 bases; nucleotides outside the gene matches: 5. This CDR3 contains 14 residues.

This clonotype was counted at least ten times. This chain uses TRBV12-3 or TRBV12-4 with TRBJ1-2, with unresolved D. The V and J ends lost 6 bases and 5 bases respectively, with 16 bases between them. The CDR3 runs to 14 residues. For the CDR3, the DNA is TGTGCCAGCAGCCCCGCGGGGTGGGGATATGGCTACACCTTC. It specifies CASSPAGWGYGYTF.

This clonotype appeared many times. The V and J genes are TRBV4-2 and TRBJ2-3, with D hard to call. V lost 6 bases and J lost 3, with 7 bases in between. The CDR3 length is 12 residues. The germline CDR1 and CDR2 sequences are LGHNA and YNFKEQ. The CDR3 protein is CASRGSTDTQYF. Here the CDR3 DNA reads TGTGCCAGCAGAGGTTCGACAGATACGCAGTATTTT.

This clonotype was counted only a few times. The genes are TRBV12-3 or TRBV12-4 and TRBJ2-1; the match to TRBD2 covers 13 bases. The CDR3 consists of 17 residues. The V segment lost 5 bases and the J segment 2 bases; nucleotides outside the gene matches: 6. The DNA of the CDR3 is TGTGCCAGCAGTCCAGCCGGACTAGCGGGGGCCTACAATGAGCAGTTCTTC. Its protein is CASSPAGLAGAYNEQFF.

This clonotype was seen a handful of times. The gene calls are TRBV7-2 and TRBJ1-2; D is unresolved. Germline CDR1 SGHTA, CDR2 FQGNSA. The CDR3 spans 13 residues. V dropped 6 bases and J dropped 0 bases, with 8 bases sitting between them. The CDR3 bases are TGTGCCAGCAGTATAGACACTAACTATGGCTACACCTTC. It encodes CASSIDTNYGYTF.

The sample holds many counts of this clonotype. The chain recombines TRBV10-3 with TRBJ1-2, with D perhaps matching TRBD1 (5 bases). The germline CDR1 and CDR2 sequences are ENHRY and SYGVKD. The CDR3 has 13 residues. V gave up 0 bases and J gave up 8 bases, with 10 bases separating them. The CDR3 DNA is TGTGCCATCAGTGAGTCGTTAGGGGCCGGCTACACCTTC. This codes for CAISESLGAGYTF.

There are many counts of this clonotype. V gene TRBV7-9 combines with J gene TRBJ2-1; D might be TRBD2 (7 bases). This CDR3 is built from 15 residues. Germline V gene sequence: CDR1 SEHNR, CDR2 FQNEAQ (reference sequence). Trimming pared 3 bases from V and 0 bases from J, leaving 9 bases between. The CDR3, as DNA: TGTGCCAGCAGCTTTGGGGGGGCCTCCTACAATGAGCAGTTCTTC. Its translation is CASSFGGASYNEQFF.

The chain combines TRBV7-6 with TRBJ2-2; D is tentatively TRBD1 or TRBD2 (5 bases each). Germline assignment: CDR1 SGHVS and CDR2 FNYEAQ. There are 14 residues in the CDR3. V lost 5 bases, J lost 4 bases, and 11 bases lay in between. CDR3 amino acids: CASSPGTGTGELFF. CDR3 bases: TGTGCCAGCAGCCCGGGGACGGGCACCGGGGAGCTGTTTTTT. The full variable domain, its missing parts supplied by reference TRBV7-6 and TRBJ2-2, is GAGVSQSPRYKVTKRGQDVALRCDPISGHVSLYWYRQALGQGPEFLTYFNYEAQQDKSGLPNDRFSAERPEGSISTLTIQRTEQRDSAMYRCASSPGTGTGELFFGEGSRLTVL.

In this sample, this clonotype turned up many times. CDR3 DNA: TGTGCCAGCATGCTACTTAGCGCACGAAGGGGTGAGCAGTTCTTC. Protein: CASMLLSARRGEQFF. The chain links TRBV3-1 to TRBJ2-1; D possibly uses TRBD1 or TRBD2 (5 bases each). The V end lost 7 bases, the J end lost 9 bases, and 22 bases lay between the germline ends. Germline assignment: CDR1 LGHDT and CDR2 YNNKEL (reference sequence). The CDR3 consists of 15 residues.

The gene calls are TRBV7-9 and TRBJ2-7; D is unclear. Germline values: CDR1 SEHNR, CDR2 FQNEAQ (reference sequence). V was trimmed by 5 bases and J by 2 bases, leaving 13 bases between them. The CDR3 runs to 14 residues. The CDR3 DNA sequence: TGTGCCAGCAGCCCGGATGACACGACCTACGAGCAGTACTTC. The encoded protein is CASSPDDTTYEQYF. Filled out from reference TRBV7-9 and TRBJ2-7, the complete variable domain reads DTGVSQNPRHKITKRGQNVTFRCDPISEHNRLYWYRQTLGQGPEFLTYFQNEAQLEKSRLLSDRFSAERPKGSFSTLEIQRTEQGDSAMYLCASSPDDTTYEQYFGPGTRLTVT.